The sequence of this T cell receptor (beta chain) was determined in a study of shared T cell receptors in the human thymus. J lost 4 bases, V lost 10 bases, and 11 bases had no gene match. The CDR3 length is 15 residues. CDR1 is LNHDA, CDR2 SQIVND, per germline (reference sequence). TCRdb's copy holds only in-frame clones and misses some; the assay was immunoSEQ multiplex PCR. The sample includes hundreds of thousands of clones, around nine tenths of them seen just once. These records were also assigned to another study, of human thymus T cells.

This clonotype was sampled from a boy younger than two with a congenital heart defect. Source material: thymocytes. This chain joins TRBV19 and TRBJ1-5; 9 nucleotides align to TRBD1. CDR3 sequence reads: CATSPGTGRNQPQHF. The CDR3, as DNA: TGTGCCACCTCTCCGGGGACAGGGAGGAATCAGCCCCAGCATTTT.